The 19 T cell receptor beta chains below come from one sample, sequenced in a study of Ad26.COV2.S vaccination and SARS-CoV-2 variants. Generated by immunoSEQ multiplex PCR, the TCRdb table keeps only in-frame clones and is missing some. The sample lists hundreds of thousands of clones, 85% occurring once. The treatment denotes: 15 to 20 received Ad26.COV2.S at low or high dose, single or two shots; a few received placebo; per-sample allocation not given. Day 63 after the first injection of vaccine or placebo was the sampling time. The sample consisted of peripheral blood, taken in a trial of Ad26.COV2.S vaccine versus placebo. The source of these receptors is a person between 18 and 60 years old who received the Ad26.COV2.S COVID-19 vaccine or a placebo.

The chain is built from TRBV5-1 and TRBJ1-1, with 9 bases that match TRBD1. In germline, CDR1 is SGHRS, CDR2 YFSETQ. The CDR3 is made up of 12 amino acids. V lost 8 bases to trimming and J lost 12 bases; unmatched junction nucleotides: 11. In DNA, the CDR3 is TGCGCCAGTATGGCTACAGGGGGCGCGACTTTCTTT. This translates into CASMATGGATFF.

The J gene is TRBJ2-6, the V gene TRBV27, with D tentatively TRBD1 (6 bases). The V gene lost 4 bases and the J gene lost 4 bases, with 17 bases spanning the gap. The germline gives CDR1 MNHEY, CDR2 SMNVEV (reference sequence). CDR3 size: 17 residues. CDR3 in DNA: TGTGCCAGCAGTTCTCGGTATGGGGGCCTGGGGGCCAACGTCCTGACTTTC. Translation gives CASSSRYGGLGANVLTF.

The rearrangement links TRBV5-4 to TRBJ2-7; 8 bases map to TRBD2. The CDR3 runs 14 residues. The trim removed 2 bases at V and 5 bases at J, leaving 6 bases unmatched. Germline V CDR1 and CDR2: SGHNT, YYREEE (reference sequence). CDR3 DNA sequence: TGTGCCAGCAGCTTTGAGCGGGGGAGAAACGAGCAGTACTTC. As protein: CASSFERGRNEQYF.

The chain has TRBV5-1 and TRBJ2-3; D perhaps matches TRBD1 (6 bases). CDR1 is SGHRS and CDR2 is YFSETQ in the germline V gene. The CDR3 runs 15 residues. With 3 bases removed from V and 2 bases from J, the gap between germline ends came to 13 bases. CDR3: CASSWGHSSTDTQYF. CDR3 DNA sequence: TGCGCCAGCAGCTGGGGACACTCATCCACAGATACGCAGTATTTT.

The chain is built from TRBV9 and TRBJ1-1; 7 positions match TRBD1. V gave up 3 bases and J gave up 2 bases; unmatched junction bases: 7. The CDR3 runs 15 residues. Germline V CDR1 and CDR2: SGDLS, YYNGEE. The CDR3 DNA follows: TGTGCCAGCAGCGCAGAGGGACAGCTTAACACTGAAGCTTTCTTT. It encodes CASSAEGQLNTEAFF. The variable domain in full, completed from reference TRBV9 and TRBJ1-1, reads DSGVTQTPKHLITATGQRVTLRCSPRSGDLSVYWYQQSLDQGLQFLIQYYNGEERAKGNILERFSAQQFPDLHSELNLSSLELGDSALYFCASSAEGQLNTEAFFGQGTRLTVV.

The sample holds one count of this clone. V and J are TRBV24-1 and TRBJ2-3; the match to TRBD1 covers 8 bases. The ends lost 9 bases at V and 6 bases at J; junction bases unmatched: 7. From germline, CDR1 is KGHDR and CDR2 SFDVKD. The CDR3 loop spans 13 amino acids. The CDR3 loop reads CATATQGGDTQYF. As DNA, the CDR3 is TGTGCCACCGCTACACAGGGGGGTGATACGCAGTATTTT.

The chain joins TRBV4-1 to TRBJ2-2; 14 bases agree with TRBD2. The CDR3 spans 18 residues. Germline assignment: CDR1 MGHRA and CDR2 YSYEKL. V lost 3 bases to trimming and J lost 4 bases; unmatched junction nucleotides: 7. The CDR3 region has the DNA TGCGCCAGCAGCCAGGGGACTAGCGGGAGTTTAGGCACCGGGGAGCTGTTTTTT. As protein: CASSQGTSGSLGTGELFF.

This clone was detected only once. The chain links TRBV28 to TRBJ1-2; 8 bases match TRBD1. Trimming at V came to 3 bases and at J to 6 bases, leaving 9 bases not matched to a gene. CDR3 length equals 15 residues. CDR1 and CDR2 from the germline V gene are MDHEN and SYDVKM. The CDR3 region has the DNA TGTGCCAGCAGTTTCTTAAGACAGGGGAGTAATGGCTACACCTTC. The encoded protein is CASSFLRQGSNGYTF.

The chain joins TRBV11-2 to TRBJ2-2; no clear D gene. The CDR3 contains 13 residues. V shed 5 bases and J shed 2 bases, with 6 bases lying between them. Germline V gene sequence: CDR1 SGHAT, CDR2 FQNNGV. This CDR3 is CASSPPNTGELFF. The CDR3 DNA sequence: TGTGCCAGCAGCCCCCCCAACACCGGGGAGCTGTTTTTT.

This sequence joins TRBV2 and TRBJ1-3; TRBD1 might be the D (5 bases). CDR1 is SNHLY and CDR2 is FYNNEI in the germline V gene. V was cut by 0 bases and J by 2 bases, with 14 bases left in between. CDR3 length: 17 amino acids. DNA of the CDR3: TGTGCCAGCAGTGAAGCGCGAGTCGGAGGGGCTGGAAACACCATATATTTT. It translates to CASSEARVGGAGNTIYF.

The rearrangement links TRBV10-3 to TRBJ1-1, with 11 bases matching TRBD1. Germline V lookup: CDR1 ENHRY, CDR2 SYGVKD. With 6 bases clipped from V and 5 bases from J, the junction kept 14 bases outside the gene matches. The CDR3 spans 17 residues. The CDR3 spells CAISQPGQGGLGTEAFF. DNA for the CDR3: TGTGCCATCAGCCAACCGGGACAGGGGGGCCTGGGGACTGAAGCTTTCTTT.

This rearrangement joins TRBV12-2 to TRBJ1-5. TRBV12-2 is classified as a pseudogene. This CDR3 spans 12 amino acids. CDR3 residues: CALRDPNQPQHF. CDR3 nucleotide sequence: TGTGCACTCAGGGACCCCAATCAGCCCCAGCATTTT.

DNA of the CDR3: TGTGCCAGCAGCTTAGTTGGGACAGAGTCACAAGAGACCCAGTACTTC. Translation: CASSLVGTESQETQYF. The J gene is TRBJ2-5, the V gene TRBV7-2, with 7 bases that match TRBD1. With V trimmed by 1 base and J by 2 bases, 7 bases remained unmatched. Germline CDR1 reads SGHTA; CDR2 reads FQGNSA. This CDR3 is built from 16 residues.

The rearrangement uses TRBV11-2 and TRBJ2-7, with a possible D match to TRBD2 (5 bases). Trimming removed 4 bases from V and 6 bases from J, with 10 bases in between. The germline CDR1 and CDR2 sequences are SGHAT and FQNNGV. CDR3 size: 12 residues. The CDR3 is CASSSGEIEQYF. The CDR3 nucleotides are TGTGCCAGCAGCTCCGGGGAGATCGAGCAGTACTTC.

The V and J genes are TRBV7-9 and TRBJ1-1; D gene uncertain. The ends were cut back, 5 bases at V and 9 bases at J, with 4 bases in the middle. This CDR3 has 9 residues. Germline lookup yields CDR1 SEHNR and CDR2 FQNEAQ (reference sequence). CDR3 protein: CASSPQAFF. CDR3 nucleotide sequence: TGTGCCAGCAGCCCACAAGCTTTCTTT.

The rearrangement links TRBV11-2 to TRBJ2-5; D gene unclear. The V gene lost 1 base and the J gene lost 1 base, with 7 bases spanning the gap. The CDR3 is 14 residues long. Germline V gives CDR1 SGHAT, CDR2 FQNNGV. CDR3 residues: CASSLAAGQETQYF. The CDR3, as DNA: TGTGCCAGCAGCTTAGCGGCAGGCCAAGAGACCCAGTACTTC.

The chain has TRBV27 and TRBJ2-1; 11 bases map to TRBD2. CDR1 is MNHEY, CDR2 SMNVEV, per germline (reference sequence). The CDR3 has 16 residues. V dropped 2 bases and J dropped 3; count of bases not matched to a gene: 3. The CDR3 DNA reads TGTGCCAGCAGTTTAATCCTAGCGGGGGGCTACAATGAGCAGTTCTTC. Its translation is CASSLILAGGYNEQFF.

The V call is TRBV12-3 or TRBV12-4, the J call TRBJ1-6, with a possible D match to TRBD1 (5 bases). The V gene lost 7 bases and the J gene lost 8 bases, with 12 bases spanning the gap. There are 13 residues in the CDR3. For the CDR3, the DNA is TGTGCCAGCAAGAGCAGGGTAGATTCACCCCTCCACTTT. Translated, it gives CASKSRVDSPLHF.

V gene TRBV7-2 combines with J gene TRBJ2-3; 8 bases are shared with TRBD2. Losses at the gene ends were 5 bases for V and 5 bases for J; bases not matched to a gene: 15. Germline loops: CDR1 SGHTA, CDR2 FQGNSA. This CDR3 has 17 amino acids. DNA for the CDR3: TGTGCCAGCAGCCCAGGCGATGGCGGGGGGCCAAGAGATACGCAGTATTTT. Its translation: CASSPGDGGGPRDTQYF.